This T cell receptor (beta chain) was documented in a study of blood T cell repertoires in COVID-19. Study-level information: T cells, B-cell-depleted T cells, or PBMCs supplied cDNA or gDNA.

The CDR3 runs 14 residues. Germline V gene sequence: CDR1 MNHEY, CDR2 SMNVEV (reference sequence). The V end was cut by 0 bases, the J end by 6 bases, with 12 bases between. The Seattle patients joined while their infection was active and were tracked longitudinally afterward. Libraries were prepared by immunoSEQ multiplex PCR; TCRdb keeps only in-frame clonotypes and omits some of them. The sample has about 260,000 clones; 88% are singletons. The material sequenced was peripheral blood. V and J are TRBV27 and TRBJ2-7; D is possibly TRBD1 (7 bases). The clonotype originates from a woman aged 30 to 39 with COVID-19, enrolled during active disease. CDR3 loop: CASSLSSGGIEQYF. In DNA, the CDR3 is TGTGCCAGCAGTTTATCCTCAGGGGGGATCGAGCAGTACTTC.